This TCR beta chain derives from a study of shared clonotypes between healthy human individuals. Assay: immunoSEQ multiplex PCR; the TCRdb copy retains only in-frame clones and omits some. The sample gives about 2.3 million clones, roughly 93% of which show up once; about 0.41% is in the top ten. About this clone itself: Its antigen is not identified.

The ends lost 0 bases at V and 5 bases at J; junction bases unmatched: 10. This CDR3 is 15 amino acids long. CDR1 GTSNPN and CDR2 SVGIG come from the germline V gene (reference sequence). Study outcomes and limitations: Generally, estimated richness proved larger in naive subsets than it did in memory subsets. With four donors compared, around 5% of naive CD4 clonotypes were shared. Shared clonotypes across all four donors exceeded non-shared ones in generation probability.

The genes are TRBV30 and TRBJ2-7; 7 bases map to TRBD1. Input material: naive CD4+ T cells from PBMCs. The subset is: CD45RA+ positively selected. This sequence was found in a man in his late teens or twenties in good health. Some clones in this sample may be carry-over from other donors' samples. The CDR3 bases are TGTGCCTGGAGTGTAGCCCGGGACAGTCGGGACGAGCAGTACTTC. Its protein is CAWSVARDSRDEQYF.